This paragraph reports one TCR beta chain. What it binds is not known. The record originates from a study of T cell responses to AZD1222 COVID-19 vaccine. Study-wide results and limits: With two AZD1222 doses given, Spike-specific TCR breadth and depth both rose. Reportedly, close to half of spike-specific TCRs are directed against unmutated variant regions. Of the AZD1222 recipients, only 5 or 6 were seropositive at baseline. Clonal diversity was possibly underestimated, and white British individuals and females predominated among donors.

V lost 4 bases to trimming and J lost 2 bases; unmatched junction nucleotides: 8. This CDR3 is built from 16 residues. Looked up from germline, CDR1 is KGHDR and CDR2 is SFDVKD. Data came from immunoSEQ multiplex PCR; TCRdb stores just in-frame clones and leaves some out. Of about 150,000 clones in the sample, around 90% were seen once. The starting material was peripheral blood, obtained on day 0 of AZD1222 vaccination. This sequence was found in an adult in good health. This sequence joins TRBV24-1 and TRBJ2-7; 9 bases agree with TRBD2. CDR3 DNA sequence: TGTGCCACCAGTGACCCCTTTAGCGGGAGTCCCTACGAGCAGTACTTC. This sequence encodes CATSDPFSGSPYEQYF.